This is a list of T cell receptor beta chains from one sample in a study of blood T cell repertoires in COVID-19. Generated by immunoSEQ multiplex PCR, the TCRdb table keeps only in-frame clones and is missing some. The sample shows about 61,000 clones, 85% to 90% of them seen only once. The sample comprised peripheral blood. These receptors all stem from a woman between 50 and 59 years old with active or convalescent COVID-19. CDR3s include the opening cysteine and the closing phenylalanine or tryptophan. The D gene is left open where the match is weak. Clone size, where shown, is once, few, many, or a class for clones that have expanded.

D	size	V	J	CDR3	DNA
-	-	TRBV29-1	TRBJ2-2	CSVSGGLNTGELFF	TGCAGCGTTTCCGGGGGTCTCAACACCGGGGAGCTGTTTTTT
TRBD2	-	TRBV11-2	TRBJ2-1	CASSMTSGKYNEQFF	TGTGCCAGCAGCATGACTAGCGGAAAATACAATGAGCAGTTCTTC
-	-	TRBV14	TRBJ1-3	CASSQDPIDSRFSGNTIYF	TGTGCCAGCAGCCAAGATCCAATTGACAGCCGATTCTCTGGAAACACCATATATTTT
-	-	TRBV28	TRBJ2-5	CASSYRGGLYF	TGTGCCAGCAGTTACAGGGGGGGTTTGTACTTC
-	-	TRBV6-5	TRBJ2-3	CASSPARGPGDTQYF	TGTGCCAGCAGCCCCGCCAGAGGTCCTGGAGATACGCAGTATTTT
-	-	TRBV9	TRBJ2-3	CASSPGGRSADTQYF	TGTGCCAGCAGCCCTGGGGGCCGTAGCGCAGATACGCAGTATTTT
-	-	TRBV6-5	TRBJ2-1	CASRPGLALLNEQFF	TGTGCCAGCAGGCCGGGACTTGCCTTATTAAATGAGCAGTTCTTC
TRBD1	-	TRBV9	TRBJ2-3	CASSVSGTAITDTQYF	TGTGCCAGCAGCGTATCCGGGACAGCGATCACAGATACGCAGTATTTT
-	-	TRBV15	TRBJ2-7	CATSRDLEKDEQYF	TGTGCCACCAGCAGAGATCTAGAGAAGGACGAGCAGTACTTC
TRBD1	-	TRBV11-2	TRBJ1-2	CASSLGQGSYGYTF	TGTGCCAGCAGCTTAGGACAGGGGAGCTATGGCTACACCTTC
-	-	TRBV2	TRBJ2-7	CASKQGWDEQYF	TGTGCCAGTAAGCAGGGGTGGGACGAGCAGTACTTC
-	few	TRBV5-6	TRBJ1-3	CASSFGQGIFGNTIYF	TGTGCCAGCAGCTTTGGGCAGGGGATTTTTGGAAACACCATATATTTT
-	many	TRBV19	TRBJ2-7	CASSIRLAYEQYF	TGTGCCAGTAGTATACGACTTGCCTACGAGCAGTACTTC
-	-	TRBV10-1	TRBJ2-1	CASSTSRYNEQFF	TGCGCCAGCAGCACTAGCCGCTACAATGAGCAGTTCTTC
-	-	TRBV12-3/TRBV12-4	TRBJ2-7	CASSPPTSYEQYF	TGTGCCAGCAGTCCCCCGACTAGCTACGAGCAGTACTTC
-	-	TRBV30	TRBJ2-7	CAWSVLGVTFYEQYF	TGTGCCTGGAGTGTATTAGGGGTCACCTTCTACGAGCAGTACTTC
TRBD1	-	TRBV2	TRBJ1-1	CASIEQGAITEAFF	TGTGCCAGCATCGAACAGGGGGCCATCACTGAAGCTTTCTTT
-	-	TRBV2	TRBJ1-1	CASSEVRGIDTEAFF	TGTGCCAGCAGCGAGGTCAGGGGCATCGACACTGAAGCTTTCTTT
-	-	TRBV11-2	TRBJ2-1	CASRQNSGQFF	TGTGCCAGCAGACAAAACAGCGGGCAGTTCTTC
TRBD2	-	TRBV5-1	TRBJ2-1	CASSSGTRDYNEQFF	TGCGCCAGCAGCTCCGGGACTAGGGACTACAATGAGCAGTTCTTC
-	-	TRBV18	TRBJ2-2	CASSPLRGTGELFF	TGTGCCAGCTCACCGCTTCGGGGCACCGGGGAGCTGTTTTTT
TRBD2	-	TRBV5-8	TRBJ2-1	CASSPQREIDEQFF	TGTGCCAGCAGCCCTCAGCGGGAGATAGATGAGCAGTTCTTC
-	-	TRBV27	TRBJ1-6	CASSVDRDNSPLHF	TGTGCCAGCAGTGTCGACAGAGATAATTCACCCCTCCACTTT
TRBD2	-	TRBV10-3	TRBJ2-1	CAISESLSGTSGYNEQFF	TGTGCCATCAGTGAGTCGTTATCTGGGACTAGCGGCTACAATGAGCAGTTCTTC
TRBD1	-	TRBV6-5	TRBJ1-2	CASSYSGQGNYGYTF	TGTGCCAGCAGTTACTCGGGACAGGGCAACTATGGCTACACCTTC
TRBD2	-	TRBV6-1	TRBJ2-3	CASSEQGGRTDTQYF	TGTGCCAGCAGTGAACAGGGAGGGCGCACAGATACGCAGTATTTT
-	-	TRBV14	TRBJ1-1	CADGGRYTEAFF	TGTGCCGATGGGGGGAGGTACACTGAAGCTTTCTTT
-	-	TRBV2	TRBJ1-2	CASSARGSYYGYTF	TGTGCCAGCAGTGCGCGGGGCTCCTACTATGGCTACACCTTC
-	-	TRBV7-2	TRBJ1-2	CASSLVQGTVDGYTF	TGTGCCAGCAGCTTAGTCCAGGGTACAGTCGATGGCTACACCTTC
-	once	TRBV9	TRBJ2-7	CASSVGGSRGEQYF	TGTGCCAGCAGCGTAGGGGGTTCGCGGGGCGAGCAGTACTTC
-	-	TRBV16	TRBJ1-1	CASSQSPGIYEAFF	TGTGCCAGCAGCCAATCCCCCGGGATTTACGAAGCTTTCTTT
TRBD2	-	TRBV19	TRBJ2-1	CATRREAHNEQFF	TGTGCCACCAGGCGGGAGGCTCACAATGAGCAGTTCTTC
TRBD2	few	TRBV3-1/TRBV3-2	TRBJ2-2	CASSRGLALVFTGELFF	TGTGCCAGCAGCCGGGGACTAGCGCTAGTATTCACCGGGGAGCTGTTTTTT
TRBD1	-	TRBV7-9	TRBJ2-7	CASSPRDRGTYEQYF	TGTGCCAGCAGCCCCCGGGACAGGGGGACCTACGAGCAGTACTTC
-	once	TRBV16	TRBJ2-7	CASSQSRQINEQYF	TGTGCCAGCAGCCAATCGAGGCAGATCAACGAGCAGTACTTC
TRBD2	-	TRBV11-2	TRBJ2-5	CASSLDRAGGTQYF	TGTGCCAGCAGCTTAGATCGAGCGGGAGGTACCCAGTACTTC
-	-	TRBV9	TRBJ2-1	CASSVAVSALNNEQFF	TGTGCCAGCAGCGTAGCGGTGAGTGCTCTTAACAATGAGCAGTTCTTC
-	-	TRBV20-1	TRBJ1-1	CSARSWTEAFF	TGCAGTGCAAGGAGTTGGACTGAAGCTTTCTTT
-	-	TRBV6-1	TRBJ1-4	CASSEAQQGGEKLFF	TGTGCCAGCAGTGAAGCGCAACAGGGAGGGGAAAAACTGTTTTTT
TRBD2	-	TRBV3-1/TRBV3-2	TRBJ2-1	CASSQPGLAGVRAYNEQFF	TGTGCCAGCAGCCAACCGGGACTAGCGGGAGTAAGGGCCTACAATGAGCAGTTCTTC
TRBD2	few	TRBV29-1	TRBJ2-1	CSVDGSGRRDFNEQFF	TGCAGCGTTGACGGTAGCGGGAGGCGAGATTTTAATGAGCAGTTCTTC
-	once	TRBV7-3	TRBJ2-7	CASSQGQGEQYF	TGTGCCTCCTCCCAGGGCCAGGGCGAGCAGTACTTC
-	-	TRBV9	TRBJ1-2	CASSASPTVTGSGYTF	TGTGCCAGCAGCGCCTCACCAACGGTAACAGGTAGCGGCTACACCTTC
TRBD2	-	TRBV29-1	TRBJ2-7	CSVTSGVSYEQYF	TGCAGCGTTACTAGCGGAGTATCCTACGAGCAGTACTTC
TRBD2	-	TRBV7-8	TRBJ2-7	CASSLGAGLSYEQYF	TGTGCCAGCAGCTTAGGAGCGGGACTCAGTTACGAGCAGTACTTC
TRBD1	-	TRBV12-3/TRBV12-4	TRBJ1-1	CASTSLGGGGAFF	TGTGCCAGCACCTCGTTAGGGGGCGGAGGGGCTTTCTTT
TRBD2	-	TRBV5-1	TRBJ2-2	CATGGTPNTGELFF	TGCGCCACCGGGGGGACTCCGAACACCGGGGAGCTGTTTTTT
-	-	TRBV7-6	TRBJ2-1	CASSLLASSYNEQFF	TGTGCCAGCAGCTTACTAGCGTCCTCCTACAATGAGCAGTTCTTC
-	-	TRBV5-1	TRBJ2-2	CASSGGESSASNTGELFF	TGCGCCAGCAGCGGCGGTGAGAGTAGCGCATCGAACACCGGGGAGCTGTTTTTT
-	once	TRBV28	TRBJ1-2	CASSLSRNYGYTF	TGTGCCAGCAGTTTGTCGCGTAACTATGGCTACACCTTC
TRBD1	few	TRBV2	TRBJ1-2	CARQGQGENYGYTF	TGTGCCAGACAGGGACAGGGTGAAAACTATGGCTACACCTTC
TRBD2	once	TRBV7-6	TRBJ2-1	CASSPTGLAGANEQFF	TGTGCCAGCAGCCCCACCGGACTAGCGGGAGCCAATGAGCAGTTCTTC
-	few	TRBV10-1	TRBJ2-5	CASSDRVEETQYF	TGCGCCAGCAGTGATCGGGTAGAAGAGACCCAGTACTTC
TRBD1	-	TRBV18	TRBJ1-3	CASRLGGTSGNTIYF	TGTGCCAGCCGACTAGGGGGCACCTCTGGAAACACCATATATTTT
TRBD2	-	TRBV10-3	TRBJ2-7	CAISEGLAGGPGKYEQYF	TGTGCCATCAGTGAAGGGCTAGCGGGAGGGCCTGGTAAGTACGAGCAGTACTTC